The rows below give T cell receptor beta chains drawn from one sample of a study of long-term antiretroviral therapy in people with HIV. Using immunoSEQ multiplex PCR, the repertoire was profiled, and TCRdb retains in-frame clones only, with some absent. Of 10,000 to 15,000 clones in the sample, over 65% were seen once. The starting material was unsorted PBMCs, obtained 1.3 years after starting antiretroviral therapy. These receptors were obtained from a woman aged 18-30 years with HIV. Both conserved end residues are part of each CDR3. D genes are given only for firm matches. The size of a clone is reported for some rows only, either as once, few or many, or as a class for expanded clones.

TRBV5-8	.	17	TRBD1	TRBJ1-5	CASSAKLQRQGNQPQHF	TGTGCCAGCAGCGCAAAGCTTCAACGACAGGGAAATCAGCCCCAGCATTTT
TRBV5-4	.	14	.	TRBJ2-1	CASSFRGEGNEQFF	TGTGCCAGCAGCTTCAGGGGAGAGGGGAATGAGCAGTTCTTC
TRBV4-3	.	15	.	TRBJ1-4	CASSQDAGYGEKLFF	TGCGCCAGCAGCCAAGACGCAGGGTACGGTGAAAAACTGTTTTTT
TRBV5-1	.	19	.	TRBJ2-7	CASSLAYAVIGQQDYEQYF	TGCGCCAGCAGCTTGGCTTATGCGGTAATTGGGCAGCAAGACTACGAGCAGTACTTC
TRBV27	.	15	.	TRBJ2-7	CASSLSSGISYEQYF	TGTGCCAGCAGTTTATCGTCCGGGATCTCCTACGAGCAGTACTTC
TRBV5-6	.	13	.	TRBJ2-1	CASSLGTYNEQFF	TGTGCCAGCAGCTTGGGTACCTACAATGAGCAGTTCTTC
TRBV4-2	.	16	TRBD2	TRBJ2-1	CASSQVTGTSGGEQFF	TGTGCCAGCAGCCAAGTCACCGGGACTAGTGGAGGTGAGCAGTTCTTC
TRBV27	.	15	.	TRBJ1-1	CASSLTPTLMTEAFF	TGTGCCAGCAGTTTAACCCCAACTTTAATGACTGAAGCTTTCTTT
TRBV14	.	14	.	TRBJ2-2	CASSQLWGSGELFF	TGTGCCAGCAGCCAACTATGGGGATCCGGGGAGCTGTTTTTT
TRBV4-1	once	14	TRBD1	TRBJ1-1	CASSQGGGTGKAFF	TGCGCCAGCAGCCAAGGGGGGGGGACAGGGAAAGCTTTCTTT
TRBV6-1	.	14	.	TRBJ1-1	CASSDPSPDTEAFF	TGTGCCAGCAGTGACCCCTCTCCTGACACTGAAGCTTTCTTT
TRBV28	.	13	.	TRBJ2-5	CASSGSGEETQYF	TGTGCCAGCAGTGGTTCAGGGGAAGAGACCCAGTACTTC
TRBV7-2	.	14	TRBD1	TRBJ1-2	CASSPRTGYYGYTF	TGTGCCAGCAGCCCCCGGACAGGGTACTATGGCTACACCTTC
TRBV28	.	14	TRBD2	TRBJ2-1	CASSSGTSRHEQFF	TGTGCCAGCAGCTCCGGGACTAGCAGACATGAGCAGTTCTTC
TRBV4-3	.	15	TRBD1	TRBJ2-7	CASSQDRGQVYEQYF	TGCGCCAGCAGCCAAGATCGGGGACAGGTCTACGAGCAGTACTTC
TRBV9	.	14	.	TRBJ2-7	CASSVEPSSYEQYF	TGTGCCAGCAGCGTAGAACCGAGCTCCTACGAGCAGTACTTC
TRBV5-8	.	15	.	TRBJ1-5	CASSLREYSNQPQHF	TGTGCCAGCAGCCTCAGGGAATATAGCAATCAGCCCCAGCATTTT
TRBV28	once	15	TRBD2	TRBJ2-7	CASSQGLAVSYEQYF	TGTGCCAGCAGTCAAGGACTAGCGGTATCCTACGAGCAGTACTTC
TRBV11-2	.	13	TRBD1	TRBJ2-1	CATRGDSYNEQFF	TGTGCCACCCGTGGGGACAGTTACAATGAGCAGTTCTTC
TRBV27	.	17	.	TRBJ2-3	CASSLSPGLPPPDTQYF	TGTGCCAGCAGTTTATCCCCGGGACTCCCACCCCCAGATACGCAGTATTTT
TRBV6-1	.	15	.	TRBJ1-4	CASSEADDLTSRLFF	TGTGCCAGCAGTGAAGCGGATGACCTGACGTCGCGACTGTTTTTT
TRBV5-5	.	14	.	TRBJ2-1	CASSLQGRAHEQFF	TGTGCCAGCAGCCTTCAGGGGCGCGCCCATGAGCAGTTCTTC
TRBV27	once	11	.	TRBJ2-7	CASSTSYEQYF	TGTGCCAGCAGTACCTCCTACGAGCAGTACTTC
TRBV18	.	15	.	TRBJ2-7	CASSRTTGDSYEQYF	TGTGCCAGCTCCCGAACGACAGGCGACTCCTACGAGCAGTACTTC
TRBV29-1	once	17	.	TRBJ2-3	CSVEAGEAGAPGDTQYF	TGCAGCGTTGAAGCGGGGGAAGCAGGGGCCCCTGGAGATACGCAGTATTTT
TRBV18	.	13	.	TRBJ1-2	CASSRDYLYGYTF	TGTGCCAGCTCTAGGGACTATCTCTATGGCTACACCTTC